A single sample is the source of the 7 T cell receptor beta chains below, sequenced in a study of T cells after yellow fever vaccination. TCRdb called the 5' RACE reads again in MiXCR, with one record for every CDR3 protein. The repertoire holds 150,000 to 200,000 distinct CDR3 sequences, with 5.5% to 8% as singletons. The specimen comprised CD4+ T cells sorted from PBMCs, sampled on the day of the first yellow fever vaccination. Receptor source: a man in his late teens or twenties who received the YFV17D yellow fever vaccine.

This clonotype was picked up many times. The chain links TRBV7-2 to TRBJ2-5; D remains ambiguous. Germline V CDR1 and CDR2: SGHTA, FQGNSA. Trimming pared 4 bases from V and 5 bases from J, leaving 14 bases between. The CDR3 contains 14 residues. The CDR3 sequence is CASSSRRDGETQYF. The CDR3, as DNA: TGTGCCAGCAGCTCACGTAGGGATGGGGAGACCCAGTACTTC.

In its sample, this clonotype was seen a few times. V and J are TRBV28 and TRBJ2-5; D gene uncertain. This CDR3 is 14 amino acids long. Looked up from germline, CDR1 is MDHEN and CDR2 is SYDVKM. The germline V and J ends were trimmed by 7 bases and 3 bases, with 15 bases remaining between them. The CDR3 sequence: CASTSRAREETQYF. CDR3 nucleotide sequence: TGTGCCAGCACCTCCCGAGCGAGAGAAGAGACCCAGTACTTC.

This clonotype was detected many times. The chain links TRBV10-3 to TRBJ2-1, with D unclear. This CDR3 is 13 amino acids long. Germline V lookup: CDR1 ENHRY, CDR2 SYGVKD. Trimming cost V 5 bases and J 4 bases, with 9 bases left between them. The CDR3 DNA reads TGTGCCATCAGTCAACCGATTTACAATGAGCAGTTCTTC. Protein product: CAISQPIYNEQFF.

The chain uses TRBV18 and TRBJ2-2; D is perhaps TRBD1 (6 bases). The germline CDR1 and CDR2 sequences are KGHSH and LQKENI. Trimming removed 3 bases at V and 7 bases at J, with 18 bases between. CDR3 length: 16 amino acids. In nucleotides, the CDR3 is TGTGCCAGCTCACCTATGACAGGCGCGGTTGGCGGGGAGCTGTTTTTT. The encoded protein is CASSPMTGAVGGELFF.

This clonotype was counted ten times or more. The chain is built from TRBV5-1 and TRBJ2-3; a possible D gene is TRBD1 (5 bases). The CDR3 totals 15 residues. Trimming took 0 bases from V and 2 from J, leaving 10 bases between them. CDR1 SGHRS and CDR2 YFSETQ come from the germline V gene. The CDR3 spells CASSLAGRVTDTQYF. Written as DNA, the CDR3 is TGCGCCAGCAGCTTGGCCGGCAGGGTCACAGATACGCAGTATTTT.

This clonotype was seen repeatedly, ten times or more. V and J are TRBV10-3 and TRBJ2-1; weak D call: TRBD2 (6 bases). Trimming removed 0 bases at V and 6 bases at J, with 9 bases between. CDR1 and CDR2 (germline): ENHRY, SYGVKD. This CDR3 has 14 residues. As DNA, the CDR3 is TGTGCCATCAGTGAGTCGCGGGACGCCAATGAGCAGTTCTTC. It specifies CAISESRDANEQFF.

The table lists this clonotype with many counts. The CDR3 DNA reads TGTGCCAGCAGTGGGGACAGCGTCAATTCACCCCTCCACTTT. It encodes CASSGDSVNSPLHF. This rearrangement joins TRBV12-3 or TRBV12-4 to TRBJ1-6; TRBD1 matches 7 bases. The CDR3 is 14 residues long. V lost 5 bases to trimming and J lost 7 bases; unmatched junction nucleotides: 5.